This T cell receptor beta chain was sequenced during a study of blood T cells in healthy people across ages. Whole-study results and caveats: Any changes in expanded clonotypes were possibly confounded, as donor CMV status remained unknown.

Every participating donor contributed around 9.5 milliliters of peripheral blood through a draw. As concerns this clonotype: The antigen remains unidentified.

The ends lost 3 bases at V and 4 bases at J; junction bases unmatched: 11. Germline V CDR1 and CDR2: SGHRS, YFSETQ. CDR3 size: 16 residues. A second PCR, run for roughly 7 to 12 cycles, used a sample-barcoded 5' primer plus a J-beta primer mix. TCRdb recomputed calls from the 5' RACE reads with MiXCR, one row per CDR3 protein. The sample records roughly 730,000 distinct CDR3 sequences, around 50% being singletons. Sample: blood. The gene calls are TRBV5-1 and TRBJ1-2, with 8 bases identical to TRBD1. The source of this sequence is a man in his forties in good health. CDR3 in DNA: TGCGCCAGCAGCTCGAAGACCGGACAGGGACTCTATGGCTACACCTTC. Protein product: CASSSKTGQGLYGYTF.